This T cell receptor (beta chain) is drawn from a study of CD8+ T cells in alopecia areata. The CDR3 covers 14 residues. The junction had 8 bases not matched to a gene; V was cut back by 4 bases and J by 5 bases. CDR1 and CDR2 (germline): SGHDT, YYEEEE. In each case, RNA was isolated and then reverse transcribed into cDNA as the sequencing template. Assay used: immunoSEQ multiplex PCR; TCRdb lists only in-frame clones, some missing. The sample lists 210,000 or so clones; approximately 72% were seen once. Indicated treatment: oral pan-JAK inhibitor, 5-10 mg twice daily. The chain links TRBV5-6 to TRBJ2-5, with 7 nucleotides matching TRBD2. The sequence derives from a human donor with alopecia areata. The material sequenced was CD4+ T cells sorted from blood, taken around week 46, from a patient treated with tofacitinib. The CDR3 loop reads CASSAGLGPETQYF. CDR3 DNA: TGTGCCAGCAGCGCAGGACTAGGCCCTGAGACCCAGTACTTC.